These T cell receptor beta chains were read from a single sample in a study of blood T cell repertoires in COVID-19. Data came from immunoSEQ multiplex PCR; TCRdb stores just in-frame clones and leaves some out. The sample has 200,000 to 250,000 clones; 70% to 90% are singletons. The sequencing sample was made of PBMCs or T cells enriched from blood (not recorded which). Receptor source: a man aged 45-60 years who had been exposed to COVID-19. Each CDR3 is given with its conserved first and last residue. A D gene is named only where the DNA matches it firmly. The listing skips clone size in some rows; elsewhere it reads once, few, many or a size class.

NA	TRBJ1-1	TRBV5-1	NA	CASSLERGQKRPNTEAFF	TGCGCCAGCAGCCTCGAGCGAGGACAAAAGCGCCCGAACACTGAAGCTTTCTTT
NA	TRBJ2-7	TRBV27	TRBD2	CASSYRPGGHYEQYF	TGTGCCAGCAGTTATCGGCCGGGAGGGCACTACGAGCAGTACTTC
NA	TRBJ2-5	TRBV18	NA	CASSAGARETQYF	TGTGCCAGCTCCGCGGGGGCCAGGGAGACCCAGTACTTC
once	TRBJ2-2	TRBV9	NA	CASSVPRGSGTGELFF	TGTGCCAGCAGCGTTCCTAGGGGGAGTGGGACCGGGGAGCTGTTTTTT
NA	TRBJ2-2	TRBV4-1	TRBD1	CASSRVRTGGIPGELFF	TGCGCCAGCAGCCGAGTTCGGACAGGGGGGATCCCCGGGGAGCTGTTTTTT
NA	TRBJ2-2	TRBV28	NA	CASTKGGRRTGELFF	TGTGCCAGCACCAAGGGGGGGCGCCGGACCGGGGAGCTGTTTTTT
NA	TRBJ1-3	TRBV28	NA	CASSRRGSSGNTIYF	TGTGCCAGCAGTCGCAGGGGAAGCTCTGGAAACACCATATATTTT
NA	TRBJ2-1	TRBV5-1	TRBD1	CASSPGQEYNEQFF	TGCGCCAGCAGCCCGGGACAGGAATACAATGAGCAGTTCTTC
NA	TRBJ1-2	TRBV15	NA	CATSPGRISNYGYTF	TGTGCCACCAGCCCAGGGAGGATATCTAACTATGGCTACACCTTC
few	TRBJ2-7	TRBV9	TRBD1	CASSGGTGIAYEQYF	TGTGCCAGCAGCGGGGGGACAGGGATTGCCTACGAGCAGTACTTC
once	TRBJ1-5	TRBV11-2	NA	CASSLEAGYNQPQHF	TGTGCCAGCAGCTTAGAGGCAGGCTACAATCAGCCCCAGCATTTT
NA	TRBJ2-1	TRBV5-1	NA	CASSLAIGYSYNEQFF	TGCGCCAGCAGCTTGGCCATCGGGTACTCCTACAATGAGCAGTTCTTC
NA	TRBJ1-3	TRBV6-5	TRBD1	CASSYTQGAFGNTIYF	TGTGCCAGCAGTTACACGCAGGGGGCTTTCGGAAACACCATATATTTT
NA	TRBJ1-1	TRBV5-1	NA	CASRYGGATTEAFF	TGCGCCAGCAGATATGGGGGGGCGACCACTGAAGCTTTCTTT
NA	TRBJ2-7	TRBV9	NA	CASSVTGGSYEQYF	TGTGCCAGCAGCGTGACAGGTGGCTCCTACGAGCAGTACTTC
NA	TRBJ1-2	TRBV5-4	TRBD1	CASSSPRTGNGYTF	TGTGCCAGCAGCTCCCCACGGACAGGGAATGGCTACACCTTC
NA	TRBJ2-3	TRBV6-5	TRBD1	CASKLDRGRDTQYF	TGTGCCAGCAAGCTGGACAGGGGGCGGGATACGCAGTATTTT
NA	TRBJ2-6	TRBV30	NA	CAWISVGAGANVLTF	TGTGCCTGGATTTCAGTCGGGGCTGGGGCCAACGTCCTGACTTTC
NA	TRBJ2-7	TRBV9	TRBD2	CASSVGGTTDYEQYF	TGTGCCAGCAGCGTTGGCGGGACTACAGACTACGAGCAGTACTTC
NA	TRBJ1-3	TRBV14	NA	CASSAGESGNTIYF	TGTGCCAGCAGCGCGGGCGAGTCTGGAAACACCATATATTTT
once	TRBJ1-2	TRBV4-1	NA	CASSHAGSSYGYTF	TGCGCCAGCAGCCACGCGGGGAGTAGCTATGGCTACACCTTC
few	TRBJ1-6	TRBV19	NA	CASSSLPAGATYNSPLHF	TGTGCCAGTAGTTCCCTTCCGGCAGGGGCCACCTATAATTCACCCCTCCACTTT
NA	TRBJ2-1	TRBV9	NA	CASSGGLRNNEQFF	TGTGCCAGCAGCGGGGGACTTCGAAACAATGAGCAGTTCTTC
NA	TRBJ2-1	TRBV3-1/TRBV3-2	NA	CASSQERGSVVF	TGTGCCAGCAGCCAAGAGCGAGGCTCGGTGGTCTTC
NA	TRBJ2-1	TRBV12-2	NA	CASRPHGRGNEQFF	TGTGCAAGTCGCCCCCACGGGAGGGGGAATGAGCAGTTCTTC
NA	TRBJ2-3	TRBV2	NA	CASSVTSYTDTQYF	TGTGCCAGCAGTGTCACTAGTTACACAGATACGCAGTATTTT
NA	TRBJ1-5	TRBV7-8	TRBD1	CASSLEGAGNQPQHF	TGTGCCAGCAGCTTAGAGGGGGCCGGCAATCAGCCCCAGCATTTT
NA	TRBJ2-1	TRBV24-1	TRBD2	CATSDGLAGSYEQFF	TGTGCCACCAGTGATGGTCTAGCGGGGAGCTATGAGCAGTTCTTC
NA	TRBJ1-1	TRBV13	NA	CASSLVTVNTEAFF	TGTGCCAGCAGCTTAGTGACTGTTAACACTGAAGCTTTCTTT
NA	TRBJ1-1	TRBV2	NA	CASSVNTQVVAFF	TGTGCCAGCAGTGTTAACACACAGGTGGTAGCTTTCTTT